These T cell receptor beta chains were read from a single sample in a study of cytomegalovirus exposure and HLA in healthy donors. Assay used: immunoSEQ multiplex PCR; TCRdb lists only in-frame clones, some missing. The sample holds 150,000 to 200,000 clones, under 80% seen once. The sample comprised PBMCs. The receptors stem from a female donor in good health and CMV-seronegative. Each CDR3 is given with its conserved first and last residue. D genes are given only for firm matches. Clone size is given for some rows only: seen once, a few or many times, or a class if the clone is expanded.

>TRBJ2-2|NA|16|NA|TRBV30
CAWSVLGDIITGELFF
TGTGCCTGGAGTGTACTGGGGGACATAATCACCGGGGAGCTGTTTTTT
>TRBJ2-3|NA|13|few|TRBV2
CASGGARTDTQYF
TGTGCCAGCGGGGGGGCGAGGACAGATACGCAGTATTTT
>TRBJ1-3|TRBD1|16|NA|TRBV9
CASSTRTGRHGNTIYF
TGTGCCAGCAGCACCCGGACAGGGAGGCACGGAAACACCATATATTTT
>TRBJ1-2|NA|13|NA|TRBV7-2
CASSLGGSGGYTF
TGTGCCAGCAGCTTAGGAGGGAGCGGGGGCTACACCTTC
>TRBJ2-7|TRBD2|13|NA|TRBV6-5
CASIPSGTYEQYF
TGTGCCAGCATCCCTAGCGGGACCTACGAGCAGTACTTC
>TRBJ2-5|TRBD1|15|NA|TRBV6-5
CASSNSGQSQETQYF
TGTGCCAGCAGTAACTCGGGACAGTCCCAAGAGACCCAGTACTTC
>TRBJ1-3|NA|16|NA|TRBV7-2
CASSLAPSASGNTIYF
TGTGCCAGCAGCTTAGCGCCCTCAGCGTCTGGAAACACCATATATTTT
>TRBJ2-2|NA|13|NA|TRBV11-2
CASIRRDVGELFF
TGTGCCAGCATCCGCAGGGATGTAGGGGAGCTGTTTTTT
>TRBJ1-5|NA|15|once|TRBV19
CASSIRGISNQPQHF
TGTGCCAGTAGTATAAGGGGGATATCCAATCAGCCCCAGCATTTT
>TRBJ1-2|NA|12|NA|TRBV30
CAWSLGGYGYTF
TGTGCCTGGAGTCTCGGGGGCTATGGCTACACCTTC
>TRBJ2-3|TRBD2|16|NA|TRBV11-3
CASSSGTSGRTDTQYF
TGTGCCAGCAGCTCCGGGACTAGCGGGAGAACAGATACGCAGTATTTT
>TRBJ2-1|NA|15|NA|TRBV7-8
CASSPRGARGNEQFF
TGTGCCAGCAGCCCTCGGGGGGCGAGAGGCAATGAGCAGTTCTTC
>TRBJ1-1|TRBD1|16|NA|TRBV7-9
CASTSRGGTGGTEAFF
TGTGCCAGCACCAGTCGGGGCGGGACAGGGGGCACTGAAGCTTTCTTT
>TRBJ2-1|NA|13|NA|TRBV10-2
CASSDFGVNEQFF
TGCGCCAGCAGTGACTTTGGAGTGAATGAGCAGTTCTTC
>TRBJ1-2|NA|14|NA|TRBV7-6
CASSLAGRAGSYTF
TGTGCCAGCAGCTTAGCGGGGAGGGCAGGGAGCTACACCTTC
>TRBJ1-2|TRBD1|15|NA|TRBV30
CAWMFRDRGPDGYTF
TGTGCCTGGATGTTCCGGGACAGGGGGCCCGATGGCTACACCTTC
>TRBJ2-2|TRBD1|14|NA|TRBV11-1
CASSLGQGSGELFF
TGTGCCAGCAGCTTGGGACAGGGATCCGGGGAGCTGTTTTTT
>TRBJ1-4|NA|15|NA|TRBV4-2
CASSQVSLAGEKLFF
TGTGCCAGCAGCCAAGTAAGTTTGGCGGGTGAAAAACTGTTTTTT
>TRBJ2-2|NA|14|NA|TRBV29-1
CSVARGPNTGELFF
TGCAGCGTTGCAAGGGGCCCAAACACCGGGGAGCTGTTTTTT
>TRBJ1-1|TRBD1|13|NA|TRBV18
CASSRTGNTEAFF
TGTGCCAGCTCTCGGACAGGGAACACTGAAGCTTTCTTT
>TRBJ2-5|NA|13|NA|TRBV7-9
CASSLSVQETQYF
TGTGCCAGCAGCCTCAGTGTCCAAGAGACCCAGTACTTC
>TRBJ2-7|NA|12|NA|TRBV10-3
CAISEVDGIGNF
TGTGCCATCAGCGAGGTTGACGGGATTGGGAACTTC
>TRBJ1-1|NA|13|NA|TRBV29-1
CSVAEVSGTEAFF
TGCAGCGTTGCGGAGGTATCGGGCACTGAAGCTTTCTTT
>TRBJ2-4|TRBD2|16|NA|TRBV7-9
CASSRTSGGARNIQYF
TGTGCCAGCAGCAGGACTAGCGGGGGGGCGAGGAACATTCAGTACTTC
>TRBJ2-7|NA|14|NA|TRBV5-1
CASSLQVSSYEQYF
TGCGCCAGCAGTCTACAGGTGAGCTCCTACGAGCAGTACTTC
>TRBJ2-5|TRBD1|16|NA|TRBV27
CASSLDRGRLGETQYF
TGTGCCAGCAGCCTTGACAGGGGGCGGCTAGGAGAGACCCAGTACTTC
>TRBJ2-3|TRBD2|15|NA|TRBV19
CASSTAWGGEDTQYF
TGTGCCAGTAGTACGGCGTGGGGGGGGGAAGATACGCAGTATTTT
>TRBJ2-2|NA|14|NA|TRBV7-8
CASSFTTGAGELFF
TGTGCCAGCAGCTTCACCACGGGGGCCGGGGAGCTGTTTTTT
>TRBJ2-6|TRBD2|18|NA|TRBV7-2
CASGLAGGRGAGANVLTF
TGTGCCAGTGGTCTAGCGGGAGGGCGGGGTGCTGGGGCCAACGTCCTGACTTTC
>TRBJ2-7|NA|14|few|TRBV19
CASSTQGPIGEQYF
TGTGCCAGTAGTACACAGGGCCCGATCGGTGAGCAGTACTTC
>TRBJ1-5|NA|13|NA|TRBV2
CASSGQYNQPQHF
TGTGCCAGCAGTGGACAGTACAATCAGCCCCAGCATTTT
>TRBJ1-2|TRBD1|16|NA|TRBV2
CASRGGQGPTIYGYTF
TGTGCCAGCAGGGGGGGACAGGGACCTACTATTTATGGCTACACCTTC
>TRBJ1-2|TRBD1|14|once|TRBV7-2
CASSRRGQDHAYTF
TGTGCCAGCAGCCGCCGCGGACAGGATCACGCCTACACCTTC
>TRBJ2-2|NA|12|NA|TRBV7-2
CASSLGYGELFF
TGTGCCAGCAGCTTAGGTTACGGGGAGCTGTTTTTT
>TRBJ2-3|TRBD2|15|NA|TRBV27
CASGGRGDGPDTQYF
TGTGCCAGCGGGGGACGGGGGGATGGCCCAGATACGCAGTATTTT
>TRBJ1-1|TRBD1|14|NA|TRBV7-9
CASSPGTAYTEAFF
TGTGCCAGCAGCCCAGGGACAGCCTACACTGAAGCTTTCTTT
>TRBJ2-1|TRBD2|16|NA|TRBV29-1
CSVGGWTSGRFDEQFF
TGCAGCGTTGGGGGTTGGACTAGCGGGAGATTCGATGAGCAGTTCTTC
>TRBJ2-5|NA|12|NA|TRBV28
CASSYIQETQYF
TGTGCCAGCAGTTATATACAAGAGACCCAGTACTTC
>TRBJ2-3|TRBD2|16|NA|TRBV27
CASSLGSGRAWDTQYF
TGTGCCAGCAGTTTAGGTAGCGGGAGGGCCTGGGATACGCAGTATTTT
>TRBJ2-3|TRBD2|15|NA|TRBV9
CASSGSGGVTSTQYF
TGTGCCAGCAGCGGCAGCGGGGGGGTCACCAGTACGCAGTATTTT
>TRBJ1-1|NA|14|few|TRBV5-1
CASRSDPGDTEAFF
TGCGCCAGCAGAAGCGATCCAGGGGACACTGAAGCTTTCTTT
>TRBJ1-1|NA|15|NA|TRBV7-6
CASSSPGGGSTEAFF
TGTGCCAGCAGCTCCCCGGGCGGAGGGAGTACTGAAGCTTTCTTT
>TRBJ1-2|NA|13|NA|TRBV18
CASSPPALYGYTF
TGTGCCAGCTCACCACCTGCACTCTATGGCTACACCTTC
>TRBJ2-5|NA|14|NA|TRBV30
CAWSPGGAQETQYF
TGTGCCTGGAGCCCGGGCGGGGCCCAAGAGACCCAGTACTTC
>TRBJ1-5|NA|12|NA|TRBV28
CASRREFQPQHF
TGTGCCAGCCGCAGGGAATTCCAGCCCCAGCATTTT
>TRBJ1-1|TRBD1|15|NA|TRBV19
CASTPWTGKDTEAFF
TGTGCCAGTACCCCCTGGACAGGCAAGGACACTGAAGCTTTCTTT
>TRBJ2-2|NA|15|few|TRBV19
CASSKGDPMPGELFF
TGTGCCAGTAGTAAGGGGGACCCGATGCCCGGGGAGCTGTTTTTT
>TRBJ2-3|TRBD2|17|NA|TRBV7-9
CASSPSLTGGRADTQYF
TGTGCCAGCAGCCCTTCCCTGACCGGCGGGAGGGCAGATACGCAGTATTTT
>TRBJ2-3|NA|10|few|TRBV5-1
CASLRDTQYF
TGCGCCAGCCTTCGAGATACGCAGTATTTT
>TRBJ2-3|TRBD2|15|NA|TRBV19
CASKGLAGVKDTQYF
TGTGCCAGTAAAGGGCTAGCGGGAGTAAAAGATACGCAGTATTTT
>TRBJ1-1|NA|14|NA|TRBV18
CASSPSQGSTEAFF
TGTGCCAGCTCACCATCACAGGGATCCACTGAAGCTTTCTTT